This entry features one TCR beta chain sequence. This sample was included in a study of blood T cell repertoires in COVID-19. Using immunoSEQ multiplex PCR, the repertoire was profiled, and TCRdb retains in-frame clones only, with some absent. The top ten hold around 23% of the sample, which has about 190,000 clones, more than 85% seen once. The germline gives CDR1 MGHRA, CDR2 YSYEKL. CDR3 length: 13 amino acids. Between the trimmed V and J ends, which lost 8 bases and 5 bases, there was a span of 13 bases. The material sequenced was PBMCs or T cells enriched from blood (not recorded which). The chain combines TRBV4-1 with TRBJ1-5; tentative D call: TRBD1 (5 bases). This receptor was obtained from a middle-aged woman in a cohort exposed to, infected with or recovered from COVID-19 (not recorded which). CDR3 protein: CASALGEDQPQHF. CDR3 DNA: TGCGCCAGCGCACTGGGGGAGGATCAGCCCCAGCATTTT.